This TCR beta chain came from a study of OX40 agonist ivuxolimab in advanced cancers. Repertoires were generated with immunoSEQ multiplex PCR, while TCRdb's copy carries only in-frame clones and drops some. The sample records 45,000 to 60,000 clones, 88% being singletons. Here the sequenced sample was CD4+ or CD8+ T cells sorted from blood, taken in a trial of the OX40 agonist ivuxolimab. This TCR was sampled from an adult with an advanced solid tumor such as melanoma, head and neck, liver or kidney cancer.

CDR3 DNA sequence: TGTGCCAGCAGTTTTCCGACAGGGGGAGATACGCAGTATTTT. Protein: CASSFPTGGDTQYF. The rearrangement joins TRBV7-2 to TRBJ2-3, with 9 bases that match TRBD1. From germline, CDR1 is SGHTA and CDR2 FQGNSA. The CDR3 sequence is 14 residues long. The ends lost 6 bases at V and 5 bases at J; junction bases unmatched: 6.